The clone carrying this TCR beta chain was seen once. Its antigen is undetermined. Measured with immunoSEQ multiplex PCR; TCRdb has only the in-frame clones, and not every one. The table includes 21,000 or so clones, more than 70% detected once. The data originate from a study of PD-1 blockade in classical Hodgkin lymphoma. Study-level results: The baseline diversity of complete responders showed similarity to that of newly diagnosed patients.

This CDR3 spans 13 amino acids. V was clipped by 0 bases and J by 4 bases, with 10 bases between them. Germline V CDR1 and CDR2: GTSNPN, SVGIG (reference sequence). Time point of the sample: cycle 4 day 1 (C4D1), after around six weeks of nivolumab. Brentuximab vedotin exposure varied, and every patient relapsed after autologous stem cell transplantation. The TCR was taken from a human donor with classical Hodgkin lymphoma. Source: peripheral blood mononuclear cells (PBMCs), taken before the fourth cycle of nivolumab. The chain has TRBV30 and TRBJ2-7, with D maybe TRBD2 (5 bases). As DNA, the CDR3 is TGTGCCTGGAGTGTCGGACTGATGTACGAGCAGTACTTC. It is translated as CAWSVGLMYEQYF.